Following are 26 T cell receptor beta chains from one sample sequenced in a study of lymphopenia after photon versus proton radiotherapy. Here immunoSEQ multiplex PCR was the method, and the copy in TCRdb shows in-frame clones only, minus some. The sample holds approximately 53,000 clones, more than 85% seen once. This material consisted of peripheral blood, taken from a patient treated with photon-based radiotherapy. The receptor set was obtained from a woman aged 40 to 49 with cholangiocarcinoma.

The chain is built from TRBV28 and TRBJ2-7; TRBD1 might be the D (5 bases). Germline CDR1 MDHEN, CDR2 SYDVKM. This CDR3 spans 17 amino acids. The ends were cut back, 2 bases at V and 4 bases at J, with 21 bases in the middle. The CDR3 reads CASSLLRRTPDEYEQYF. CDR3 DNA sequence: TGTGCCAGCAGTTTACTCAGAAGGACACCCGATGAATACGAGCAGTACTTC.

The chain is built from TRBV10-2 and TRBJ2-5, with TRBD1 matching over 7 bases. Judging by the DNA end, TRBJ2-7 fits better; the J call may be wrong. This CDR3 comprises 12 residues. CDR1 is WSHSY and CDR2 is SAAADI in the germline V gene. The CDR3 nucleotides are TGCGCCAGCCGCCGGGACAGCTACGAGCAGTACTTC. Protein sequence: CASRRDSYEQYF.

The genes are TRBV29-1 and TRBJ1-2; no definite D call. V shed 4 bases and J shed 8 bases, with 20 bases lying between them. This CDR3 contains 14 residues. The germline V gene encodes CDR1 SQVTM and CDR2 ANQGSEA. The CDR3 region has the DNA TGCAGCGTTGCTCTTGCTGGCCGGGGAGGGGGCTACACCTTC. Amino acids: CSVALAGRGGGYTF.

The chain recombines TRBV5-4 with TRBJ1-3, with D maybe TRBD1 (6 bases). The length of the CDR3 is 15 residues. Trimming cost V 0 bases and J 4 bases, with 11 bases left between them. Germline loops: CDR1 SGHNT, CDR2 YYREEE (reference sequence). CDR3: CASSLDPGEGNTIYF. The CDR3 coding sequence is TGTGCCAGCAGCTTGGATCCAGGGGAAGGAAACACCATATATTTT.

The chain combines TRBV6-1 with TRBJ1-1; 9 nucleotides match TRBD1. The CDR3 sequence is 13 residues long. Trimming cost V 5 bases and J 5 bases; bases outside gene matches: 3. Per germline, CDR1 MNHNS and CDR2 SASEGT. This CDR3 reads CASSIGQGTEAFF. CDR3 coding DNA: TGTGCCAGCAGTATAGGACAGGGGACTGAAGCTTTCTTT.

V gene TRBV7-9 combines with J gene TRBJ1-1, with D unresolved. This CDR3 region has 15 residues. Germline V gives CDR1 SEHNR, CDR2 FQNEAQ (reference sequence). The germline V and J ends were trimmed by 0 bases and 5 bases, with 13 bases remaining between them. The CDR3 here is CASSLATGISTEAFF. Here the CDR3 DNA reads TGTGCCAGCAGCTTAGCGACGGGGATAAGTACTGAAGCTTTCTTT.

J is TRBJ2-1 and V is TRBV2, with TRBD1 identical over 11 bases. Germline CDR1 and CDR2: SNHLY and FYNNEI. The CDR3 sequence is 14 residues long. Unmatched junction bases numbered 7, after V lost 6 bases and J lost 9 bases. As DNA, the CDR3 is TGTGCCAGCAGGGGACAGGGGGAAAGGATTGAGCAGTTCTTC. Its protein product is CASRGQGERIEQFF.

The rearrangement uses TRBV10-2 and TRBJ1-1; possible D gene TRBD1, 5 bases. CDR3 size: 18 residues. Looked up from germline, CDR1 is WSHSY and CDR2 is SAAADI. The ends were cut back, 3 bases at V and 0 bases at J, with 20 bases in the middle. The CDR3 sequence: CASSEGVRGLRMNTEAFF. The CDR3 DNA follows: TGCGCCAGCAGTGAAGGGGTGCGGGGCTTACGGATGAACACTGAAGCTTTCTTT.

A single count supports this clone. The chain employs TRBV19 and TRBJ1-4; D is uncertain. V dropped 7 bases and J dropped 7 bases, with 16 bases sitting between them. Germline V gene lookup returns CDR1 LNHDA and CDR2 SQIVND (reference sequence). The CDR3 contains 14 residues. In DNA, the CDR3 is TGTGCCAGTACAGGACTTTCGCGGGGTGAAAAACTGTTTTTT. This codes for CASTGLSRGEKLFF.

The CDR3 protein is CASRMTANTEAFF. As DNA, the CDR3 is TGTGCCAGCAGGATGACAGCTAACACTGAAGCTTTCTTT. The V gene is TRBV5-6, the J gene TRBJ1-1, with D possibly matching TRBD1 (5 bases). V was cut by 5 bases and J by 2 bases, with 10 bases left in between. Germline V gene lookup returns CDR1 SGHDT and CDR2 YYEEEE. The CDR3 is 13 amino acids.

The genes are TRBV5-8 and TRBJ2-3, with no clear D. Trimming pared 1 base from V and 0 bases from J, leaving 9 bases between. Germline lookup yields CDR1 SGHTS and CDR2 YDEGEE. The CDR3 totals 15 residues. The CDR3 DNA follows: TGTGCCAGCAGCTTGATAGGCTCTAGCACAGATACGCAGTATTTT. Protein: CASSLIGSSTDTQYF. Using reference TRBV5-8 and TRBJ2-3 for the parts outside the CDR3, the full variable domain is EAGVTQSPTHLIKTRGQQATLRCSPISGHTSVYWYQQALGLGLQFLLWYDEGEERNRGNFPPRFSGRQFPNYSSELNVNALELEDSALYLCASSLIGSSTDTQYFGPGTRLTVL.

This clone was seen a single time. The J gene is TRBJ2-2, the V gene TRBV19, with 10 bases identical to TRBD1. This CDR3 spans 16 amino acids. Germline V gene lookup returns CDR1 LNHDA and CDR2 SQIVND (reference sequence). Trimming cost V 3 bases and J 4 bases; bases outside gene matches: 5. CDR3 bases: TGTGCCAGTAGTATCGGGGACAGGGGTGTCACCGGGGAGCTGTTTTTT. Its translation is CASSIGDRGVTGELFF.

V is TRBV10-2 and J is TRBJ1-6; D unresolved. The V gene lost 0 bases and the J gene lost 0 bases, with 12 bases spanning the gap. The CDR3 runs to 18 residues. CDR1 WSHSY and CDR2 SAAADI come from the germline V gene. The chain's CDR3 is CASSESTGVSSYNSPLHF. CDR3 coding DNA: TGCGCCAGCAGTGAGTCGACCGGCGTGAGCTCCTATAATTCACCCCTCCACTTT.

The V call is TRBV6-1, the J call TRBJ1-5, with D uncertain. The CDR3 spans 15 residues. Between the trimmed V and J ends, which lost 8 bases and 0 bases, there was a span of 14 bases. CDR1 is MNHNS and CDR2 is SASEGT in the germline V gene. DNA for the CDR3: TGTGCCAGCGTAGATGAAATCCTTAGCAATCAGCCCCAGCATTTT. Its protein is CASVDEILSNQPQHF.

This chain connects TRBV28 to TRBJ1-1; D ambiguous. V was clipped by 4 bases and J by 10 bases, with 16 bases between them. CDR1 and CDR2 from the germline V gene are MDHEN and SYDVKM. This CDR3 spans 13 amino acids. The CDR3 nucleotides read TGTGCCAGCAGTTACCCCCTGGGTATTGGAGCTTTCTTT. This translates into CASSYPLGIGAFF.

This chain connects TRBV6-1 to TRBJ2-3; 8 bases align to TRBD2. V dropped 6 bases and J dropped 1; count of bases not matched to a gene: 6. CDR1 and CDR2 (germline): MNHNS, SASEGT. This CDR3 has 15 residues. For the CDR3, the DNA is TGTGCCAGCAGCGTGGGGCGGGGGGGCACAGATACGCAGTATTTT. It yields the protein CASSVGRGGTDTQYF.

The genes are TRBV7-3 and TRBJ2-1; D unresolved. CDR3 length: 12 residues. Germline values: CDR1 SGHTA, CDR2 FQGTGA. V was cut by 0 bases and J by 9 bases, with 6 bases left in between. CDR3 DNA: TGTGCCAGCAGCTTAACGTCCCGTGAGCAGTTCTTC. This codes for CASSLTSREQFF.

The chain carries TRBV30 and TRBJ1-1; D not resolved. From germline, CDR1 is GTSNPN and CDR2 SVGIG (reference sequence). This CDR3 spans 11 amino acids. Trimming cost V 3 bases and J 2 bases, with 4 bases left between them. CDR3 amino acids: CAWSVNTEAFF. For the CDR3, the DNA is TGTGCCTGGAGCGTTAACACTGAAGCTTTCTTT.

CDR3 nucleotide sequence: TGTGCCAGCAATCAGGGGCAAGGTGGAAACACCATATATTTT. Translated: CASNQGQGGNTIYF. V and J are TRBV28 and TRBJ1-3, with D perhaps matching TRBD1 (6 bases). Germline values: CDR1 MDHEN, CDR2 SYDVKM. The CDR3 is 14 residues long. The ends were cut back, 7 bases at V and 3 bases at J, with 13 bases in the middle.

The gene calls are TRBV5-1 and TRBJ1-1, with no clear D. This CDR3 is 13 amino acids long. Trimming cost V 0 bases and J 11 bases, with 14 bases left between them. In germline, CDR1 is SGHRS, CDR2 YFSETQ. This chain's CDR3 is CASSLGPGHEAFF. CDR3 DNA sequence: TGCGCCAGCAGCTTGGGGCCAGGCCATGAGGCTTTCTTT.

V and J are TRBV28 and TRBJ1-5; D unresolved. This CDR3 has 14 residues. V was clipped by 2 bases and J by 7 bases, with 12 bases between them. Germline loops: CDR1 MDHEN, CDR2 SYDVKM. Written as DNA, the CDR3 is TGTGCCAGCAGTTTAACGGGCCGTGGGCAGCCCCAGCATTTT. This encodes CASSLTGRGQPQHF.

The chain joins TRBV6-4 to TRBJ2-1; 8 bases agree with TRBD2. The CDR3 length is 20 residues. J lost 4 bases, V lost 4 bases, and 21 bases had no gene match. Germline loops: CDR1 MRHNA, CDR2 SNTAGT. In nucleotides, the CDR3 is TGTGCCAGCAGTGTAACTTCTAGCGGGTCGCTCCAGACGCCGTACAATGAGCAGTTCTTC. Protein: CASSVTSSGSLQTPYNEQFF.

This rearrangement joins TRBV19 to TRBJ2-7, with D possibly matching TRBD2 (5 bases). Germline V CDR1 and CDR2: LNHDA, SQIVND (reference sequence). This CDR3 is 16 amino acids long. V was cut by 1 base and J by 3 bases, with 16 bases left in between. In DNA form, the CDR3 reads TGTGCCAGTAGTATAGGGGCGGGCCCGACCATCTACGAGCAGTACTTC. As protein: CASSIGAGPTIYEQYF. Variable domain in full (rest from reference TRBV19 and TRBJ2-7): DGGITQSPKYLFRKEGQNVTLSCEQNLNHDAMYWYRQDPGQGLRLIYYSQIVNDFQKGDIAEGYSVSREKKESFPLTVTSAQKNPTAFYLCASSIGAGPTIYEQYFGPGTRLTVT.

The rearrangement joins TRBV30 to TRBJ2-7; D may be TRBD1 or TRBD2 (5 bases each). V lost 0 bases to trimming and J lost 2 bases, with 8 bases between them. The CDR3 contains 13 residues. From germline, CDR1 is GTSNPN and CDR2 SVGIG (reference sequence). CDR3 DNA: TGTGCCTGGAGTGTGGGGGAAACCTACGAGCAGTACTTC. This codes for CAWSVGETYEQYF.

V usage is TRBV7-2 and J usage is TRBJ1-1; no firm D call. The ends were cut back, 5 bases at V and 1 base at J, with 17 bases in the middle. Germline V CDR1 and CDR2: SGHTA, FQGNSA. The CDR3 loop spans 16 amino acids. CDR3 sequence reads: CASSRSTRVGNTEAFF. CDR3 coding DNA: TGTGCCAGCAGCCGATCCACCCGGGTGGGGAACACTGAAGCTTTCTTT.

V is TRBV10-2 and J is TRBJ2-7; D possibly corresponds to TRBD1 (6 bases). In germline, CDR1 is WSHSY, CDR2 SAAADI. The CDR3 loop spans 15 amino acids. Trimming took 2 bases from V and 2 from J, leaving 13 bases between them. The CDR3 DNA follows: TGCGCCAGCAGTGAGGGACAGCCATCCCCCTACGAGCAGTACTTC. Its translation: CASSEGQPSPYEQYF.